The rows below give T cell receptor beta chains drawn from one sample of a study of blood T cells in healthy people across ages. In TCRdb, the 5' RACE reads were re-called with MiXCR into one record per CDR3 protein. The data contain some 710,000 distinct CDR3 sequences, 35% to 50% of them singletons. Sequencing was done on a sample of blood. These receptors all stem from a man older than 75 in good health. Each CDR3 is given with its conserved first and last residue. Fields, in order: J gene, V gene, clone size, D gene, CDR3 DNA, CDR3 protein. The D gene is left open where the match is weak. Size values are once, few and many counts, or a class for expanded clones, and some rows have none.

TRBJ2-7	TRBV28	-	-	TGTGCCAGCGAAGGGACACCGCGACGGGAGCAGTACTTC	CASEGTPRREQYF
TRBJ2-5	TRBV9	-	-	TGTGCCAGCAGCGTAGCTCCCTCCGAGGGGACCCAGTACTTC	CASSVAPSEGTQYF
TRBJ2-7	TRBV7-2	-	TRBD2	TGTGCCAGCAGCTTAGCGTCGGGCCAGGGAGGGTCCTACGAGCAGTACTTC	CASSLASGQGGSYEQYF
TRBJ2-3	TRBV7-2	-	TRBD2	TGTGCCAGCAGCCGAAGCGGGAGACCCCTCACAGATACGCAGTATTTT	CASSRSGRPLTDTQYF
TRBJ1-2	TRBV29-1	-	-	TGCAGCGTTGATAGACAGGATAACTATGGCTACACCTTC	CSVDRQDNYGYTF
TRBJ2-3	TRBV7-2	-	-	TGTGCCAGCAGCCGAAGGCCGGGCACAGATACGCAGTATTTT	CASSRRPGTDTQYF
TRBJ1-4	TRBV30	-	-	TGTGCCTGGAGTGTACTTATAGATGAAAAACTGTTTTTT	CAWSVLIDEKLFF
TRBJ2-1	TRBV19	-	-	TGTGCCAGTAGAGGCAGGGTGATCGACAATGAGCAGTTCTTC	CASRGRVIDNEQFF
TRBJ2-1	TRBV12-3/TRBV12-4	few	TRBD2	TGTGCCAGCAGCCCTGGATGGGAGGGTACCGGCTCCTACAATGAGCAGTTCTTC	CASSPGWEGTGSYNEQFF
TRBJ2-1	TRBV6-1	-	TRBD2	TGTGCCAGCAGGACTCTAGCGGTAAATGAGCAGTTCTTC	CASRTLAVNEQFF
TRBJ1-1	TRBV24-1	-	TRBD1	TGTGCCACCAGTGATGCAGACAGGGGGCTGACTGAAGCTTTCTTT	CATSDADRGLTEAFF
TRBJ2-1	TRBV24-1	few	-	TGTGCCACCAGTGGATCGTGGAGGAATGAGCAGTTCTTC	CATSGSWRNEQFF
TRBJ2-7	TRBV14	-	-	TGTGCCAGCAGCCAAGACCGACAGGGAGGGCAGTACTTC	CASSQDRQGGQYF